The present TCR beta chain was sequenced within a study of blood T cell repertoires in COVID-19 (dated by TCRdb to about 2020). In terms of the full investigation: Samples from collaborators originated in the United States, Italy and Spain and spanned both the acute and convalescent phases of COVID-19. The material from the prospective study consisted of cDNA or gDNA derived from T cells, B-cell-depleted T cells, or PBMCs. Subjects who had been exposed to COVID-19, were actively infected with it, or had recovered from it provided the deeply sampled blood TCRbeta repertoires that made up the dataset. The repertoires were made available in a free public database intended to serve as a resource for research on the immune response to SARS-CoV-2. Samples came from the ongoing ImmuneRACE study (first 160 participants) plus 1,254 subjects from 6 global collaborators. Sample metadata almost always included a de-identified subject ID, COVID-19 status, age in years and sex. Where HLA class I and class II types were available, the types were taken from metadata supplied by the sample provider, not from assay-based typing. The study at large found these results: The amount of clinical and demographic metadata varied by source and participant and was provided uncurated.

Whole blood was collected in K2EDTA tubes by collaborating institutions according to the institutions' own protocols. For TCRbeta analysis, collaborator samples were shipped as frozen whole blood, as isolated PBMCs, or as DNA extracted from either sample type. TCRbeta CDR3 regions were amplified from genomic DNA using the immunoSEQ Assay, a bias-controlled multiplex PCR. The paper's processing steps were these. The number of nucleated cells in each sample was estimated by amplification of reference gene primers within the assay. Sequence reads were collapsed and filtered to measure the absolute abundance of every unique TCRbeta CDR3 rearrangement. For each sample, productive Simpson clonality was calculated as the square root of Simpson's diversity index across productive rearrangements. TCRdb holds this immuneACCESS table with in-frame rearrangements only. Some clones are missing; in checked studies, unresolved V genes explain under half, and the rest has no known cause. V and J calls and clone size are given by that table; D and trimming were obtained from the DNA. The sample records some 100,000 clones, approximately 80% of which are singletons. The ten largest clones represent around 2.5% of the sample.

A note on this clone: No antigen is known for it. Base-call qualities are not available, and no considerably larger clone is one nucleotide away.

The CDR3 numbers 14 residues from cysteine through phenylalanine. CDR3 DNA is the only sequence kept; it has 42 bases, read in frame from the first base. V and J are trimmed by 7 bases and 5 bases, and the gene matches miss 10 bases of the junction. From a lookup of the germline V gene (reference sequence), CDR1 and CDR2 are LNHDA and SQIVND. This TCR was sampled from a middle-aged man with acute or convalescent COVID-19. This chain is built from TRBV19 and TRBJ1-1; 7 bases in the junction line up with TRBD1. The sequenced sample consisted of peripheral blood. The CDR3 region: CASNPGGKKTEAFF. The DNA reads TGTGCCAGTAATCCAGGGGGAAAAAAGACTGAAGCTTTCTTT.